This entry lists 8 T cell receptor beta chains sequenced from one sample in a study of blood T cell repertoires in COVID-19 (dated by TCRdb to 2018 to 2020). The method was the immunoSEQ multiplex PCR assay. Here the immuneACCESS table is served through TCRdb, limited to in-frame sequences with V and J called. Missing clones are a known gap in these copies; in checked studies unresolved V genes cover under half, and the rest lacks a known reason. Present in this sample are some 110,000 clones, 85% to 90% of which were seen just once. The ten largest make up 5.1% of the sample. Material: peripheral blood. These receptors all come from a human donor in a cohort sampled during active COVID-19.

The V call is TRBV6-6, the J call TRBJ2-5, with TRBD2 identical over 8 bases. In germline, CDR1 is MNHNY, CDR2 SVGAGI (reference sequence). The J segment lost 2 bases and the V segment lost 6 bases, leaving 5 bases of the junction unmatched. CDR3 length: 14 residues. CDR3 sequence: CASSLGGGQETQYF. The CDR3 DNA reads TGTGCCAGCAGCCTCGGGGGGGGGCAAGAGACCCAGTACTTC.

This chain links TRBV7-3 with TRBJ2-1; TRBD1 matches 8 bases. This CDR3 comprises 16 residues. Germline CDR1 is SGHTA and CDR2 is FQGTGA. After removal of 5 bases from V and 1 base from J, the junction contained 7 bases not matched to a gene. CDR3 bases: TGTGCCAGCAGCGATCCGGGACAGGTATCCTACAATGAGCAGTTCTTC. Protein product: CASSDPGQVSYNEQFF.

This clone showed up just a few times. The rearrangement links TRBV7-2 to TRBJ2-7; 7 bases align to TRBD2. Germline values: CDR1 SGHTA, CDR2 FQGNSA. There are 14 residues in the CDR3. J gave up 6 bases and V 6 bases, and 11 bases lay outside the gene matches. The CDR3 DNA reads TGTGCCAGCAGGGAAGGTGGACTAGTGGCCGAGCAGTACTTC. Protein sequence: CASREGGLVAEQYF.

The V call is TRBV24-1, the J call TRBJ2-3; D not certain. CDR3 length: 12 amino acids. Trimming shortened V by 3 bases and J by 2 bases, and 2 bases separated the two germline ends. Germline assignment: CDR1 KGHDR and CDR2 SFDVKD. The CDR3 nucleotides are TGTGCCACCAGTGATCACACAGATACGCAGTATTTT. Its protein is CATSDHTDTQYF.

The chain carries TRBV15 and TRBJ1-5; 7 nucleotides line up with TRBD1. This CDR3 contains 15 residues. CDR1 and CDR2 from the germline V gene are LNHNV and YYDKDF (reference sequence). Trimming at V came to 4 bases and at J to 1 base, leaving 4 bases not matched to a gene. In DNA, the CDR3 is TGTGCCACCAGCACGGGACAGACAAGCAATCAGCCCCAGCATTTT. It codes for CATSTGQTSNQPQHF.

The chain carries TRBV3-1 (or the pseudogene TRBV3-2) and TRBJ2-3; 7 positions agree with TRBD2. The CDR3 runs to 17 residues. Germline assignment: CDR1 LGHDT and CDR2 YNNKEL (reference sequence). Unmatched junction bases numbered 9, after V lost 2 bases and J lost 1 base. The CDR3 reads CASSQRLTGGRTDTQYF. In nucleotides, the CDR3 is TGTGCCAGCAGCCAACGTTTGACGGGGGGACGCACAGATACGCAGTATTTT.

The rearrangement joins TRBV9 to TRBJ2-1; tentatively, D is TRBD2 (6 bases). CDR1 and CDR2 from the germline V gene are SGDLS and YYNGEE. The CDR3 has 16 amino acids. V lost 3 bases, J lost 4 bases, and 17 bases lay in between. The CDR3 DNA follows: TGTGCCAGCAGCGCCGGGGACTCCCGCATATACAATGAGCAGTTCTTC. This codes for CASSAGDSRIYNEQFF.

V usage is TRBV5-1 and J usage is TRBJ1-4; the match to TRBD1 covers 9 bases. CDR1 is SGHRS, CDR2 YFSETQ, per germline. CDR3 length: 18 amino acids. Unmatched junction bases numbered 11, after V lost 0 bases and J lost 5 bases. In nucleotides, the CDR3 is TGCGCCAGCAGCTTGGGTACAGGGGGCAGAGTACGAAATGAAAAACTGTTTTTT. Translating gives CASSLGTGGRVRNEKLFF.